This T cell receptor (beta chain) was obtained from a study of PD-L1 blockade in urothelial cancer (dated by TCRdb to 2016 to 2017). Study-wide context: All patients started therapy in the mid-2010s and received atezolizumab 1,200 mg intravenously every 3 weeks. Twenty-five of 29 patients were identified as males with urothelial cancer of bladder origin, and a prior smoking history was reported by 18 of 29 patients. Patients had an ECOG performance status of 0 or 1 and had received between 0 and 3 prior chemotherapy regimens. Blood samples were analyzed 3 weeks after the start of treatment (second dose) and 6 weeks after the start of treatment. A median of about 150,000 T cells and approximately 83,000 unique TCRs was obtained from blood samples, and a median clonality of 0.080 was observed. The study was an exploratory multi-omic analysis of somatic, immune and clinical correlates of response to PD-L1 blockade with atezolizumab in urothelial cancer. Pretreatment tumor samples and matched peripheral blood, collected serially before and after atezolizumab treatment, underwent TCR sequencing. Durable clinical benefit was defined as progression-free survival longer than 6 months, and TCR features were also tested against progression-free and overall survival. In the same patients who had TCR sequencing, pretreatment tumors also underwent whole exome sequencing and RNA sequencing. Nine patients achieved durable clinical benefit and around 19 did not. Twenty-nine patients had pretreatment blood TCR-seq, roughly 24 had at least one posttreatment blood collection, and roughly 24 had tumor TCR-seq.

At the junction V is shortened by 0 bases and J by 4 bases; bases outside the gene matches: 4. The germline V gene provides CDR1 SGDLS and CDR2 YYNGEE. The CDR3 has 15 amino acids, counting the end cysteine and phenylalanine. Only CDR3 DNA is held: 45 bases, read in frame from base 1. As to this clone: The clone's antigen remains unknown. No per-base quality is available; no much larger clone lies one base away.

According to the study, the label for this sample's time point signals: pretreatment peripheral blood. The cohort included about 27 patients with locally advanced or metastatic urothelial carcinoma who were treated at Memorial Sloan Kettering on a trial protocol. Peripheral blood mononuclear cells were collected from each patient pretreatment and during treatment, giving between 1 and 8 total time points per patient. The Qiagen DNeasy Blood extraction kit was used to purify genomic DNA from total PBMCs and tumor samples. PBMCs were collected pretreatment and during treatment, and were isolated and stored as previously described. Synthetic TCR analog templates were spiked into each PCR so that absolute template abundance could be estimated from read counts. The immunoSEQ assay used bias-controlled V and J gene primers to amplify TCRbeta CDR3 regions from genomic DNA. Sequencing of rearranged TCRbeta segments was performed at approximately 20X coverage. As for the authors' bioinformatics: Clustering was used to correct sequencing errors, and CDR3s were annotated against IMGT so that V, D and J genes could be assigned. Downstream analyses used only productive TCRbeta rearrangements and left out out-of-frame or stop-codon sequences. Clonality was calculated as one minus the Shannon entropy normalized by the log of the number of unique productive sequences. Clones differing between time points or between blood and tumor were identified by Fisher's exact test with Benjamini-Hochberg correction at adjusted p below 0.01. Entries here come from immuneACCESS through TCRdb and include only in-frame sequences with V and J called. Some clones fail to appear in such tables; in the studies checked, an unresolved V gene covers under half of the shortfall, and the cause of the remainder is unknown. V, J and clone size derive from that table, while D and trimming were established from the DNA sequence. The sample table lists roughly 130,000 clones, about 81% of them with a count of one. Of the sample, roughly 2.9% falls within the top ten clones.

Summary of the overall study and its limitations: Improved progression-free and overall survival was found to be associated with pretreatment peripheral blood TCR clonality below the median. Patients with durable benefit showed greater expansion of tumor-associated TCR clones in peripheral blood 3 weeks after starting treatment (n of about 20, p = 0.022). Because the sample size was small (n ≈ 31) and many exploratory analyses were performed, the results are intended to be hypothesis-generating.

This clonotype originated in a man between 50 and 59 years old with urothelial cancer. The sequencing here drew on PBMCs, taken around atezolizumab (anti-PD-L1) treatment. The chain is assembled from TRBV9 and TRBJ2-3, with 8 junctional bases fitting TRBD2. The DNA reads as follows: TGTGCCAGCAGCGTAGAACTAGCGGAGTCAGATACGCAGTATTTT. Its coded protein is CASSVELAESDTQYF.